The sequence of this T cell receptor (beta chain) was determined in a study of blood T cell repertoires in COVID-19. At the level of the study: Sources were T cells, B-cell-depleted T cells, or PBMCs; the material itself was cDNA or gDNA.

Original processing notes: Quantification of nucleated cells was approximated via reference gene primer amplification. Clones were read by immunoSEQ multiplex PCR, and TCRdb kept only the in-frame ones, dropping some. The D gene and trimming were derived from the DNA, and the V and J assignments and clone size from that table. The sample lists tens of thousands of clones, about 90% seen once, with more than 15% in the top ten. The CDR3 loop spans 15 amino acids. Germline V gene lookup returns CDR1 SGHNT and CDR2 YYREEE (reference sequence). With 5 bases removed from V and 1 base from J, the gap between germline ends came to 12 bases.

The clonotype originates from a human donor in a cohort sampled during active COVID-19. Sequencing input: peripheral blood. The V and J genes are TRBV5-4 and TRBJ2-2; tentative D call: TRBD1 (6 bases). CDR3: CASRPGTMNTGELFF. The CDR3 coding sequence is TGTGCCAGCAGGCCCGGGACAATGAACACCGGGGAGCTGTTTTTT.